Shown below are 27 T cell receptor beta chains from a single sample sequenced in a study of blood T cells in healthy people across ages. Through a sample-barcoded 5' primer and a J-beta primer mix, a second PCR was run for roughly 7 to 11 cycles. Using its own MiXCR run on the 5' RACE reads, TCRdb lists one record per CDR3 protein. The sample consists of approximately 600,000 distinct CDR3 sequences, under 70% of them appearing once. The sample taken for sequencing was blood. These TCRs come from a man aged 55 to 70 in good health.

The rearrangement joins TRBV5-1 to TRBJ1-2, with 9 nucleotides matching TRBD1. The CDR3 spans 18 residues. Germline trimming cut 4 bases from V and 0 bases from J; bases unmatched to any gene: 13. Germline values: CDR1 SGHRS, CDR2 YFSETQ. The CDR3 protein is CASSPRDRVPGSNYGYTF. For the CDR3, the DNA is TGCGCCAGCAGCCCCCGGGACAGGGTACCGGGTTCTAACTATGGCTACACCTTC.

This clonotype was seen a handful of times. The CDR3, as DNA: TGTGCCAGCAGCTTGGGAGTTAATAATGAAAAACTGTTTTTT. Translating it yields CASSLGVNNEKLFF. This chain joins TRBV7-2 and TRBJ1-4; D unclear. CDR3 length: 14 residues. V dropped 3 bases and J dropped 4 bases, with 9 bases sitting between them. CDR1 is SGHTA and CDR2 is FQGNSA in the germline V gene. Combining the CDR3 with reference TRBV7-2 and TRBJ1-4 gives the whole variable domain GAGVSQSPSNKVTEKGKDVELRCDPISGHTALYWYRQSLGQGLEFLIYFQGNSAPDKSGLPSDRFSAERTGGSVSTLTIQRTQQEDSAVYLCASSLGVNNEKLFFGSGTQLSVL.

This clonotype showed up just once. V is TRBV6-2 or TRBV6-3 and J is TRBJ2-5; 10 bases agree with TRBD2. Germline CDR1 is MNHEY and CDR2 is SVGEGT. This CDR3 spans 18 amino acids. J lost 0 bases, V lost 0 bases, and 7 bases had no gene match. Here the CDR3 DNA reads TGTGCCAGCAGTTACTCGACTTCACTAGCGGGGAACCAAGAGACCCAGTACTTC. It codes for CASSYSTSLAGNQETQYF.

The V call is TRBV24-1, the J call TRBJ2-5; 7 nucleotides align to TRBD1. V lost 3 bases, J lost 4 bases, and 10 bases stayed unmatched. The CDR3 runs to 16 residues. Germline CDR1 reads KGHDR; CDR2 reads SFDVKD. The CDR3 region has the DNA TGTGCCACCAGTGATCCGGGACAGAAGGGTGCAGAGACCCAGTACTTC. It translates to CATSDPGQKGAETQYF.

V and J are TRBV20-1 and TRBJ2-5, with 10 bases fitting TRBD2. There are 17 residues in the CDR3. V shed 5 bases and J 0 bases; nucleotides not matched to a gene: 12. Germline values: CDR1 DFQATT, CDR2 SNEGSKA (reference sequence). For the CDR3, the DNA is TGCAGTGCTGGCCGGGAAGCGGGGGGGCTCTACCAAGAGACCCAGTACTTC. Its translation: CSAGREAGGLYQETQYF.

This clonotype was detected ten times or more. The chain couples TRBV29-1 to TRBJ2-1; 14 nucleotides match TRBD2. The V and J ends lost 1 base and 15 bases, in that order; junction bases with no gene match: 14. CDR3 size: 16 residues. The V gene's germline CDR1 is SQVTM and CDR2 ANQGSEA. CDR3 sequence reads: CSVEGGVTSGGAGLFF. CDR3 bases: TGCAGCGTTGAAGGGGGCGTGACTAGCGGGGGGGCCGGGTTGTTCTTC.

A few counts support this clonotype. The V and J genes are TRBV25-1 and TRBJ1-2; D possibly corresponds to TRBD1 (6 bases). Germline V gives CDR1 MGHDK, CDR2 SYGVNS. The CDR3 runs 16 residues. The ends were cut back, 0 bases at V and 5 bases at J, with 16 bases in the middle. CDR3 DNA: TGTGCCAGCAGTGAATATGGGGGGCCAGATGTTTATGGCTACACCTTC. Its protein is CASSEYGGPDVYGYTF.

The rearrangement joins TRBV20-1 to TRBJ1-2; 8 nucleotides line up with TRBD1. The ends lost 2 bases at V and 4 bases at J; junction bases unmatched: 9. Germline loops: CDR1 DFQATT, CDR2 SNEGSKA (reference sequence). This CDR3 comprises 15 residues. The CDR3 nucleotides are TGCAGTGCTAGAAAATGGACAGGGACGGGCTATGGCTACACCTTC. It encodes CSARKWTGTGYGYTF.

This clonotype was seen a handful of times. The gene calls are TRBV7-2 and TRBJ1-2, with TRBD1 matching over 11 bases. The germline V gene has CDR1 SGHTA and CDR2 FQGNSA. Losses at the gene ends were 4 bases for V and 8 bases for J; bases not matched to a gene: 9. The CDR3 runs 15 residues. CDR3 bases: TGTGCCAGCAGCTCACCTTCGGACAGGGGGCAGGGCTACACCTTC. Encoded protein: CASSSPSDRGQGYTF.

This clonotype was detected a few times. The chain is built from TRBV2 and TRBJ2-5, with TRBD1 matching 9 bases. This CDR3 is built from 15 residues. Germline lookup yields CDR1 SNHLY and CDR2 FYNNEI. V trimming: 6 bases; J trimming: 1 base; junction bases outside the gene matches: 6. CDR3 bases: TGTGCCAGCAGGACGGACAGGGGTCCCCAAGAGACCCAGTACTTC. This translates into CASRTDRGPQETQYF.

This chain connects TRBV5-6 to TRBJ2-7; D is perhaps TRBD1 or TRBD2 (5 bases each). V was pared by 1 base and J by 1 base, with 15 bases between. This CDR3 region has 16 residues. Germline CDR1 reads SGHDT; CDR2 reads YYEEEE. Here the CDR3 reads CASSLRRGAISYEQYF. Written as DNA, the CDR3 is TGTGCCAGCAGCTTGAGACGGGGCGCCATATCCTACGAGCAGTACTTC.

The chain combines TRBV6-4 with TRBJ1-5; 7 nucleotides match TRBD1. CDR1 and CDR2 from the germline V gene are MRHNA and SNTAGT. The junction had 7 bases not matched to a gene; V was cut back by 8 bases and J by 9 bases. The CDR3 length is 12 residues. The CDR3 protein is CASWDRGGPQHF. DNA for the CDR3: TGTGCCAGCTGGGACAGAGGGGGGCCCCAGCATTTT.

The gene calls are TRBV6-8 and TRBJ1-6, with 10 bases matching TRBD1. The V gene's germline CDR1 is MNHGY and CDR2 SAAAGT. The ends lost 0 bases at V and 2 bases at J; junction bases unmatched: 10. The CDR3 runs 20 residues. The CDR3 DNA is TGTGCCAGCAGTTACTCTACCGGGACAGGGGAGCAACCCTATAATTCACCCCTCCACTTT. This translates into CASSYSTGTGEQPYNSPLHF.

The V gene is TRBV5-5, the J gene TRBJ2-7, with TRBD2 matching 9 bases. The CDR3 totals 14 residues. With V trimmed by 8 bases and J by 4 bases, 10 bases remained unmatched. The V gene's germline CDR1 is SGHKS and CDR2 YYEKEE (reference sequence). The CDR3 is CARFRRGGMYEQYF. Here the CDR3 DNA reads TGTGCCAGGTTCAGGCGGGGGGGCATGTACGAGCAGTACTTC.

The chain recombines TRBV3-1 with TRBJ1-1; no clear D gene. The CDR3 has 12 residues. Germline values: CDR1 LGHDT, CDR2 YNNKEL (reference sequence). Trimming left V 1 base short and J 4 bases short, with 4 bases between. CDR3 DNA: TGTGCCAGCAGCCAAGGGGGCACTGAAGCTTTCTTT. As protein: CASSQGGTEAFF.

J is TRBJ1-6 and V is TRBV6-1; D ambiguous. This CDR3 is built from 11 residues. With 6 bases removed from V and 10 bases from J, the gap between germline ends came to 7 bases. The germline V gene has CDR1 MNHNS and CDR2 SASEGT. The CDR3 loop is CASRKGSPLHF. CDR3 DNA sequence: TGTGCCAGCAGGAAAGGGTCACCCCTCCACTTT.

This clonotype occurred once. The rearrangement links TRBV4-2 to TRBJ2-3; TRBD1 aligns across 9 bases. Trimming cost V 1 base and J 5 bases; bases outside gene matches: 4. The CDR3 consists of 15 residues. CDR1 and CDR2 (germline): LGHNA, YNFKEQ. CDR3 residues: CASSQGTGVGDTQYF. Written as DNA, the CDR3 is TGTGCCAGCAGCCAAGGGACAGGGGTTGGAGATACGCAGTATTTT.

The genes are TRBV5-1 and TRBJ2-7; TRBD1 matches 7 bases. The V segment lost 0 bases and the J segment 5 bases; nucleotides outside the gene matches: 8. CDR3 length: 15 residues. Germline V CDR1 and CDR2: SGHRS, YFSETQ. CDR3 bases: TGCGCCAGCAGCTTGGGGGGACAGCCCAGCCACGAGCAGTACTTC. It translates to CASSLGGQPSHEQYF.

The chain joins TRBV5-1 to TRBJ1-2; D is perhaps TRBD1 (5 bases). From germline, CDR1 is SGHRS and CDR2 YFSETQ. The CDR3 is 14 residues long. V shed 4 bases and J shed 4 bases, with 14 bases lying between them. CDR3 bases: TGCGCCAGCAGCGCCTCCGGGACTTCCTATGGCTACACCTTC. Its protein product is CASSASGTSYGYTF.

The rearrangement uses TRBV7-2 and TRBJ2-1, with 8 bases fitting TRBD2. CDR1 and CDR2 (germline): SGHTA, FQGNSA. The length of the CDR3 is 14 residues. V lost 5 bases to trimming and J lost 9 bases; unmatched junction nucleotides: 9. CDR3 nucleotide sequence: TGTGCCAGCAGCCGCGGACTAGCTGGGGGTGAGCAGTTCTTC. Translation gives CASSRGLAGGEQFF. Variable domain in full (rest from reference TRBV7-2 and TRBJ2-1): GAGVSQSPSNKVTEKGKDVELRCDPISGHTALYWYRQSLGQGLEFLIYFQGNSAPDKSGLPSDRFSAERTGGSVSTLTIQRTQQEDSAVYLCASSRGLAGGEQFFGPGTRLTVL.

The rearrangement links TRBV4-1 to TRBJ1-3; D gene ambiguous. The V gene's germline CDR1 is MGHRA and CDR2 YSYEKL. V shed 0 bases and J shed 4 bases, with 4 bases lying between them. The CDR3 consists of 13 residues. CDR3 loop: CASSQESGNTIYF. The CDR3 DNA sequence: TGCGCCAGCAGCCAAGAAAGCGGAAACACCATATATTTT.

J is TRBJ1-4 and V is TRBV20-1; maybe TRBD1 (6 bases). Trimming pared 0 bases from V and 7 bases from J, leaving 15 bases between. This CDR3 region has 15 residues. CDR1 and CDR2 (germline): DFQATT, SNEGSKA (reference sequence). CDR3 residues: CSARDQEGGGEKLFF. CDR3 DNA: TGCAGTGCTAGAGATCAGGAGGGGGGTGGTGAAAAACTGTTTTTT.

A remark on this clonotype: Given a much more abundant clone one base away, this may be a read error. V gene TRBV6-5 combines with J gene TRBJ2-1; 7 bases are shared with TRBD2. The J call is in doubt because the DNA end fits TRBJ2-7 better. Germline-derived CDR1 and CDR2 are MNHEY and SVGAGI. The CDR3 covers 17 residues. The CDR3 spells CASSYSVPGGIYNEQYF. DNA for the CDR3: TGTGCCAGCAGTTACTCGGTGCCCGGGGGGATTTACAATGAGCAGTACTTC.

DNA of the CDR3: TGTGCCAGCTCCCTTGAGACAGGGTCTCTCAATGAGCAGTTCTTC. This codes for CASSLETGSLNEQFF. The chain recombines TRBV18 with TRBJ2-1, with TRBD1 matching 7 bases. With 6 bases clipped from V and 6 bases from J, the junction kept 11 bases outside the gene matches. The CDR3 consists of 15 residues. The germline V gene has CDR1 KGHSH and CDR2 LQKENI.

This clonotype showed up just once. The genes are TRBV6-4 and TRBJ2-2; perhaps TRBD1 as D (6 bases). Trimming cost V 4 bases and J 6 bases, with 15 bases left between them. Per the germline V gene, CDR1 is MRHNA and CDR2 is SNTAGT. This CDR3 region has 15 residues. CDR3 bases: TGTGCCAGCAGTGCTCAGGGGACCCCGCCCGGGGAGCTGTTTTTT. Its protein product is CASSAQGTPPGELFF.

The rearrangement links TRBV7-2 to TRBJ1-2, with D possibly being TRBD1 (5 bases). The germline V and J ends were trimmed by 1 base and 4 bases, with 10 bases remaining between them. Looked up from germline, CDR1 is SGHTA and CDR2 is FQGNSA. The CDR3 totals 14 residues. DNA of the CDR3: TGTGCCAGCAGCTTAGATGGGGGGTTCTATGGCTACACCTTC. This codes for CASSLDGGFYGYTF.

The V call is TRBV28, the J call TRBJ2-3, with 10 bases identical to TRBD1. CDR3 length equals 15 residues. Germline V CDR1 and CDR2: MDHEN, SYDVKM. V dropped 6 bases and J dropped 2; count of bases not matched to a gene: 5. CDR3: CASSDDRGPTDTQYF. The CDR3 nucleotides read TGTGCCAGCAGCGACGACAGGGGGCCCACAGATACGCAGTATTTT.